This T cell receptor beta chain originates from a study of T cell responses to AZD1222 COVID-19 vaccine. Germline V lookup: CDR1 MRHNA, CDR2 SNTAGT. V was shortened by 4 bases and J by 1 base, with 13 bases between the two germline ends. CDR3 size: 15 residues. With respect to this clone: Its antigen is not identified.

Whole-study results and caveats: After the peak T cell response, and only then, were repertoires sampled. Dominant CD4 TCR responses targeted spike regions 160-218 and 743-854.

Data came from immunoSEQ multiplex PCR; TCRdb stores just in-frame clones and leaves some out. The sample includes about 21,000 clones, 65% to 90% seen only once; the top ten take approximately 45%. The V and J genes are TRBV6-4 and TRBJ1-2, with a weak D call TRBD1 (6 bases). The TCR comes from an adult in good health. The source material was peripheral blood, sampled on day 0 of AZD1222 vaccination. The CDR3 bases are TGTGCCAGCAGTGGCCGGGACAAAGGTAACTATGGCTACACCTTC. Protein product: CASSGRDKGNYGYTF.